The clone carrying this T cell receptor beta chain was picked up a small number of times. Its antigen is unknown. The sample comes from a study of graft-versus-host responses after intestinal transplantation. Background on the study: Each recipient received anti-thymocyte globulin induction, then tacrolimus and steroids for around three years. Study-wide points: The authors found GvH clones in recipient marrow, some appearing first in ileum or blood. Where graft-donor T cell macrochimerism was present, patients had high graft-versus-host to host-versus-graft clonal ratios in allografts.

Germline loops: CDR1 MNHNS, CDR2 SASEGT. Trimming shortened V by 5 bases and J by 7 bases, and 11 bases separated the two germline ends. The CDR3 spans 12 residues. Assay used: immunoSEQ multiplex PCR; TCRdb lists only in-frame clones, some missing. In the table there are about 85,000 clones, approximately 78% of which are singletons. The chain recombines TRBV6-1 with TRBJ2-5; a possible D gene is TRBD2 (5 bases). The TCR comes from a human donor who received an intestinal transplant. Sequences were derived from unstimulated CD4+ T cells sorted from spleen or lymph node cells, sampled before intestinal transplant. The CDR3 protein is CASSPLGVTQYF. CDR3 DNA: TGTGCCAGCAGTCCCCTCGGGGTGACCCAGTACTTC.